Each of the 31 T cell receptor beta chains below was sequenced from the same sample in a study of cytomegalovirus exposure and HLA in healthy donors. Amplification used 60 Vbeta primers and 13 Jbeta primers. Method: immunoSEQ multiplex PCR; TCRdb's copy keeps in-frame clones and lacks some. The sample lists fewer than 200,000 clones; roughly 80% were seen once. Sequenced sample: PBMCs. These receptor sequences come from a man aged 18 to 30 in good health and CMV-seronegative.

This chain uses TRBV6-1 with TRBJ1-1; 8 bases line up with TRBD1. CDR1 MNHNS and CDR2 SASEGT come from the germline V gene. Trimming at V came to 4 bases and at J to 4 bases, leaving 2 bases not matched to a gene. The CDR3 sequence is 13 residues long. The CDR3 bases are TGTGCCAGCAGTGGAGGACAGGGCACTGAAGCTTTCTTT. It encodes CASSGGQGTEAFF.

The chain is built from TRBV19 and TRBJ2-1; D unclear. Germline CDR1 LNHDA, CDR2 SQIVND (reference sequence). The CDR3 is 12 residues long. Between the trimmed V and J ends, which lost 7 bases and 10 bases, there was a span of 14 bases. The chain's CDR3 is CASTRDPGEQFF. The DNA of the CDR3 is TGTGCCAGTACCCGAGACCCCGGGGAGCAGTTCTTC. The full variable domain, in which reference TRBV19 and TRBJ2-1 provide the parts outside the CDR3, is DGGITQSPKYLFRKEGQNVTLSCEQNLNHDAMYWYRQDPGQGLRLIYYSQIVNDFQKGDIAEGYSVSREKKESFPLTVTSAQKNPTAFYLCASTRDPGEQFFGPGTRLTVL.

The CDR3 DNA follows: TGTGCCAGCAGCAAATTTTGCGAACTAGCGGACTACGAGCAGTACTTC. It yields the protein CASSKFCELADYEQYF. The V gene is TRBV21-1, the J gene TRBJ2-7; the DNA was not compared with TRBD2, the D call given in the table. TRBV21-1 counts as a pseudogene. The CDR3 extends over 16 amino acids.

The chain employs TRBV7-9 and TRBJ2-4; possible D gene TRBD2, 6 bases. CDR3 length equals 12 residues. Germline V gene sequence: CDR1 SEHNR, CDR2 FQNEAQ (reference sequence). Trimming took off 3 bases at V and 9 bases at J, with 9 bases between the two ends. CDR3 in DNA: TGTGCCAGCAGCTTCGGGGAGGCCATTCAGTACTTC. This codes for CASSFGEAIQYF.

CDR3 in DNA: TGCGCCAGCAGTGCGACGACTAGCGGGAGCCATGTCGGGGAGCTGTTTTTT. It is translated as CASSATTSGSHVGELFF. The rearrangement uses TRBV10-1 and TRBJ2-2; TRBD2 aligns across 12 bases. Germline CDR1 is WNHNN and CDR2 is SYGVQD (reference sequence). V trimming: 4 bases; J trimming: 7 bases; junction bases outside the gene matches: 10. CDR3 size: 17 residues.

The chain links TRBV5-1 to TRBJ1-4; TRBD1 is a possible D gene (5 bases). V was trimmed by 0 bases and J by 5 bases, leaving 8 bases between them. The germline gives CDR1 SGHRS, CDR2 YFSETQ. This CDR3 has 14 residues. CDR3 bases: TGCGCCAGCAGCTTGGGGGACTGGAATGAAAAACTGTTTTTT. Its translation is CASSLGDWNEKLFF.

The V call is TRBV7-9, the J call TRBJ2-7; D not resolved. Trimming shortened V by 2 bases and J by 7 bases, and 6 bases separated the two germline ends. This CDR3 contains 11 residues. The germline V gene has CDR1 SEHNR and CDR2 FQNEAQ (reference sequence). The CDR3 is CASSLLTEQYF. DNA of the CDR3: TGTGCCAGCAGCTTACTAACGGAGCAGTACTTC.

The V gene is TRBV4-3, the J gene TRBJ2-4, with D maybe TRBD2 (5 bases). CDR3 length equals 15 residues. Trimming stripped 0 bases from V and 6 bases from J, with 12 bases between. The germline V gene has CDR1 LGHNA and CDR2 YSLEER. This chain's CDR3 is CASSQDRGFGNIQYF. CDR3 nucleotide sequence: TGCGCCAGCAGCCAAGATAGAGGGTTTGGAAACATTCAGTACTTC.

The table lists this clone with a few counts. The chain is built from TRBV11-3 and TRBJ2-7; 8 bases fit TRBD1. The length of the CDR3 is 15 residues. The V segment lost 5 bases and the J segment 6 bases; nucleotides outside the gene matches: 12. Germline V gives CDR1 SGHNT, CDR2 YENEEA. The CDR3 DNA is TGTGCCAGCAGCCCAGCCGGGACAGGTGTCCGCGAGCAGTACTTC. It codes for CASSPAGTGVREQYF. Full variable domain (remainder filled in from reference TRBV11-3 and TRBJ2-7): EAGVVQSPRYKIIEKKQPVAFWCNPISGHNTLYWYLQNLGQGPELLIRYENEEAVDDSQLPKDRFSAERLKGVDSTLKIQPAELGDSAVYLCASSPAGTGVREQYFGPGTRLTVT.

The V and J genes are TRBV5-6 and TRBJ1-1; 7 nucleotides align to TRBD1. This CDR3 has 15 residues. The V and J ends lost 5 bases and 0 bases, in that order; junction bases with no gene match: 7. CDR1 SGHDT and CDR2 YYEEEE come from the germline V gene. The CDR3 sequence: CASSDRDLMNTEAFF. CDR3 bases: TGTGCCAGCAGTGACAGGGATCTCATGAACACTGAAGCTTTCTTT.

This clone was observed a few times. Here the CDR3 reads CASSLMFGGLYGYTF. The CDR3 DNA reads TGTGCCAGCAGTTTGATGTTTGGGGGCCTCTATGGCTACACCTTC. The chain employs TRBV27 and TRBJ1-2; D possibly corresponds to TRBD1 (6 bases). Germline CDR1 reads MNHEY; CDR2 reads SMNVEV (reference sequence). V was trimmed by 3 bases and J by 4 bases, leaving 15 bases between them. The CDR3 consists of 15 residues.

The rearrangement joins TRBV29-1 to TRBJ2-7; 9 bases align to TRBD1. Germline values: CDR1 SQVTM, CDR2 ANQGSEA. This CDR3 region has 10 residues. CDR3 in DNA: TGCACCGGGGGACAGGGCCCGCAGTACTTC. This encodes CTGGQGPQYF.

The genes are TRBV7-2 and TRBJ2-3, with D possibly TRBD2 on 6 matching bases. CDR3 length: 15 amino acids. Trimming pared 1 base from V and 7 bases from J, leaving 15 bases between. Germline V gene lookup returns CDR1 SGHTA and CDR2 FQGNSA. The CDR3 DNA reads TGTGCCAGCAGCTTAGGGGGGGAGTTCACGAATACGCAGTATTTT. It is translated as CASSLGGEFTNTQYF.

The CDR3 region has the DNA TGTGCCAGCTCACCACCCTCCGCCCCTAAGACCCAGCATTTT. Translated, it gives CASSPPSAPKTQHF. The V gene is TRBV18, the J gene TRBJ1-5, with D unclear. The CDR3 covers 14 residues. Trimming stripped 0 bases from V and 11 bases from J, with 14 bases between. In germline, CDR1 is KGHSH, CDR2 LQKENI. The full variable domain, with the rest looked up from reference TRBV18 and TRBJ1-5, is NAGVMQNPRHLVRRRGQEARLRCSPMKGHSHVYWYRQLPEEGLKFMVYLQKENIIDESGMPKERFSAEFPKEGPSILRIQQVVRGDSAAYFCASSPPSAPKTQHFGDGTRLSIL.

The J gene is TRBJ2-5, the V gene TRBV5-4, with 7 bases fitting TRBD1. The J call is uncertain, as TRBJ2-7 better fits the DNA end. The CDR3 is 13 amino acids. Germline V CDR1 and CDR2: SGHNT, YYREEE (reference sequence). In DNA form, the CDR3 reads TGTGCCAGCAGCGGGACAGCGACCTACGAGCAGTACTTC. Amino acids: CASSGTATYEQYF.

J is TRBJ2-7 and V is TRBV27, with D unclear. V dropped 0 bases and J dropped 2 bases, with 8 bases sitting between them. The V gene's germline CDR1 is MNHEY and CDR2 SMNVEV (reference sequence). This CDR3 has 14 residues. The CDR3 DNA follows: TGTGCCAGCAGTTTATCCCGCCAGACCTACGAGCAGTACTTC. Translation: CASSLSRQTYEQYF.

The rearrangement links TRBV6-1 to TRBJ2-7, with D perhaps TRBD2 (5 bases). Deletions cut 6 bases from V and 2 bases from J, with 5 bases between. Germline CDR1 and CDR2: MNHNS and SASEGT. The CDR3 extends over 11 amino acids. The CDR3 spells CASRRAYEQYF. DNA for the CDR3: TGTGCCAGCAGGCGGGCCTACGAGCAGTACTTC.

The V gene is TRBV18, the J gene TRBJ2-5, with TRBD2 matching 9 bases. The CDR3 is 14 residues long. V shed 6 bases, J shed 4 bases, and the junction held 6 bases outside the gene matches. CDR1 is KGHSH and CDR2 is LQKENI in the germline V gene. The CDR3 loop reads CASSAREGRETQYF. The CDR3 DNA sequence: TGTGCCAGCTCCGCGCGGGAGGGTCGAGAGACCCAGTACTTC.

There are a few counts of this clone. The genes are TRBV13 and TRBJ2-4, with 8 nucleotides matching TRBD2. The V and J ends lost 5 bases and 0 bases, in that order; junction bases with no gene match: 3. Per the germline V gene, CDR1 is PRHDT and CDR2 is FYEKMQ (reference sequence). CDR3 size: 15 residues. CDR3 in amino acids: CASSVAGLAKNIQYF. Here the CDR3 DNA reads TGTGCCAGCAGCGTAGCGGGACTAGCCAAAAACATTCAGTACTTC.

The chain has TRBV2 and TRBJ1-2; a possible D gene is TRBD1 (5 bases). The length of the CDR3 is 14 residues. CDR1 is SNHLY and CDR2 is FYNNEI in the germline V gene. Trimming pared 3 bases from V and 3 bases from J, leaving 11 bases between. In DNA form, the CDR3 reads TGTGCCAGCAGTGATGGCGGGGCGTACTATGGCTACACCTTC. This gives the protein CASSDGGAYYGYTF.

The rearrangement links TRBV5-1 to TRBJ1-1, with unresolved D. V lost 0 bases and J 10 bases, leaving 7 bases between the germline ends. The CDR3 totals 11 residues. Germline CDR1 is SGHRS and CDR2 is YFSETQ. DNA for the CDR3: TGCGCCAGCAGCTTGGGAGTACCAGCTTTCTTT. It translates to CASSLGVPAFF.

This clone was seen a single time. V usage is TRBV7-2 and J usage is TRBJ2-5, with TRBD2 matching over 11 bases. With V trimmed by 6 bases and J by 5 bases, 8 bases remained unmatched. CDR3 length: 15 residues. CDR1 and CDR2 (germline): SGHTA, FQGNSA. CDR3 bases: TGTGCCAGCAGACAAACTAGCGGGAGATCGGAGACCCAGTACTTC. It specifies CASRQTSGRSETQYF.

CDR3 DNA sequence: TGTGCCAGCAGCGCAGAACAGAGGACAGGCGAAGGCACTGAAGCTTTCTTT. It is translated as CASSAEQRTGEGTEAFF. V is TRBV9 and J is TRBJ1-1; 7 positions match TRBD1. Losses at the gene ends were 3 bases for V and 4 bases for J; bases not matched to a gene: 15. Looked up from germline, CDR1 is SGDLS and CDR2 is YYNGEE. The CDR3 is 17 amino acids.

In this sample, this clone turned up once. V and J are TRBV10-3 and TRBJ2-3, with D perhaps matching TRBD1 (6 bases). Germline CDR1 ENHRY, CDR2 SYGVKD. Trimming removed 5 bases at V and 3 bases at J, with 15 bases between. The CDR3 has 15 amino acids. CDR3 sequence: CAISRRTATTDTQYF. Here the CDR3 DNA reads TGTGCCATCAGTCGGCGGACAGCGACGACAGATACGCAGTATTTT.

This clone was seen just once. The chain carries TRBV7-2 and TRBJ2-7, with no clear D. Germline loops: CDR1 SGHTA, CDR2 FQGNSA. The CDR3 is 14 amino acids. Deletions cut 7 bases from V and 0 bases from J, with 13 bases between. The CDR3 loop is CASTFDPGSYEQYF. CDR3 bases: TGTGCCAGCACCTTTGACCCGGGCTCCTACGAGCAGTACTTC.

The table lists this clone with a few counts. The V gene is TRBV4-2, the J gene TRBJ2-5; 7 bases map to TRBD2. The CDR3 is 15 residues long. V dropped 2 bases and J dropped 2; count of bases not matched to a gene: 5. The germline CDR1 and CDR2 sequences are LGHNA and YNFKEQ. CDR3 coding DNA: TGTGCCAGCAGCCAAAAAAGCGGGGCTCAAGAGACCCAGTACTTC. It translates to CASSQKSGAQETQYF.

The table lists this clone with a count of one. The chain combines TRBV10-1 with TRBJ1-2; 8 nucleotides line up with TRBD1. Looked up from germline, CDR1 is WNHNN and CDR2 is SYGVQD (reference sequence). The CDR3 is 12 amino acids. V lost 6 bases and J lost 8; bases outside the gene matches: 5. The CDR3 protein is CASRNRGSGYTF. For the CDR3, the DNA is TGCGCCAGCAGAAACAGGGGGAGCGGCTACACCTTC.

The chain carries TRBV25-1 and TRBJ2-7, with 7 bases lining up with TRBD1. The CDR3 spans 14 residues. Per germline, CDR1 MGHDK and CDR2 SYGVNS. V dropped 4 bases and J dropped 2; count of bases not matched to a gene: 5. CDR3 region: CASSGWTGPYEQYF. CDR3 in DNA: TGTGCCAGCAGTGGTTGGACAGGTCCCTACGAGCAGTACTTC.

CDR3 coding DNA: TGCGCCAGCAGTCCAGGGGAGGGCCCTGCAACTAATGAAAAACTGTTTTTT. Its translation: CASSPGEGPATNEKLFF. This chain connects TRBV10-1 to TRBJ1-4; D may be TRBD1 (6 bases). The CDR3 covers 17 residues. V was trimmed by 5 bases and J by 0 bases, leaving 16 bases between them. Germline CDR1 WNHNN, CDR2 SYGVQD (reference sequence).

The CDR3 spells CASTTGGGEQYF. CDR3 coding DNA: TGTGCCAGCACCACTGGGGGGGGCGAGCAGTACTTC. The chain recombines TRBV27 with TRBJ2-5; 7 bases align to TRBD2. The end of the DNA fits TRBJ2-7 better, so the J call may be wrong. Germline V gene data show CDR1 as MNHEY and CDR2 as SMNVEV (reference sequence). This CDR3 spans 12 amino acids.

The chain has TRBV7-8 and TRBJ2-3; TRBD2 might be the D (5 bases). Trimming shortened V by 0 bases and J by 3 bases, and 7 bases separated the two germline ends. There are 14 residues in the CDR3. The germline V gene has CDR1 SGHVS and CDR2 FQNEAQ. The DNA of the CDR3 is TGTGCCAGCAGCTTAGCGGGAGAGACAGATACGCAGTATTTT. The encoded protein is CASSLAGETDTQYF.